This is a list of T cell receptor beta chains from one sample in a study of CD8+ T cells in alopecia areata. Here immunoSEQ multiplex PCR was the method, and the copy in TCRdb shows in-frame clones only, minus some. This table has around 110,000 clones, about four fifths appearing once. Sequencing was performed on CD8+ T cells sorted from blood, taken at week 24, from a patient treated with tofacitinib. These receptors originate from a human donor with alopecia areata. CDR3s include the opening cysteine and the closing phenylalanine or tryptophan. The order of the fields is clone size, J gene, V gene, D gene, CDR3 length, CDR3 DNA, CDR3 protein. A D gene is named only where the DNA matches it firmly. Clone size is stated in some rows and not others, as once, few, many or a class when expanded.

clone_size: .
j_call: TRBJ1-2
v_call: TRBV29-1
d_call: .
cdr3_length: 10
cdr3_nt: TGCAGCGTTTACAGCAATGGCTACACCTTC
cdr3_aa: CSVYSNGYTF

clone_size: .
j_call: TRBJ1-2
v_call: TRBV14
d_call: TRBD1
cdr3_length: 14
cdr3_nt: TGTGCCAGCAGCCCGCTGGGACAGGTCTATGGCTACACCTTC
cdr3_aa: CASSPLGQVYGYTF

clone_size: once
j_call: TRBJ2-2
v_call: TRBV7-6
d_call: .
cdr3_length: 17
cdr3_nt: TGTGCCAGCAGCTTAGCCGAGACAAACGCGAACACCGGGGAGCTGTTTTTT
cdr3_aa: CASSLAETNANTGELFF

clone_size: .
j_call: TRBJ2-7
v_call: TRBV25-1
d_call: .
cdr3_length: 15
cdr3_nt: TGTGCCAGCAGTGGCCCCCGGGCCTCCTCCTACGAGCAGTACTTC
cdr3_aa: CASSGPRASSYEQYF

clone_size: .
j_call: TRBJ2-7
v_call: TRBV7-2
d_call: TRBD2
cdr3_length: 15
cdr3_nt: TGTGCCAGCAGCATTTTAGCGGGGGAGTTCTACGAGCAGTACTTC
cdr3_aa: CASSILAGEFYEQYF

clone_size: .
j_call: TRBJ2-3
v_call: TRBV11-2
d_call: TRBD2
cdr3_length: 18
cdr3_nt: TGTGCCAGCAGCTTAGACCTAGCGGGGGACCTTAGCACAGATACGCAGTATTTT
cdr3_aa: CASSLDLAGDLSTDTQYF

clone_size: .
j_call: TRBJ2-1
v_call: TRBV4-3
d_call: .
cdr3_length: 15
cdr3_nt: TGCGCCAGCAGCCAAGATCACAGGGCCACTAATGAGCAGTTCTTC
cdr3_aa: CASSQDHRATNEQFF

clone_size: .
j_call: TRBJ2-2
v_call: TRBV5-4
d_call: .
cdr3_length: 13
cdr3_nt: TGTGCCAGCAGCCCCCGGGCCACCGGGGAGCTGTTTTTT
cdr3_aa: CASSPRATGELFF

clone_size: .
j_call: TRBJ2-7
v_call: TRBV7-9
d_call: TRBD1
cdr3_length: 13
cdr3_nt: TGTGCCAGCAGCTTTGGGACAGCCTACGAGCAGTACTTC
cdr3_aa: CASSFGTAYEQYF

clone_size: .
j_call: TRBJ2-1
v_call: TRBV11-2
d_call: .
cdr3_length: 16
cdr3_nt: TGTGCCAGCAGAAGTCCGGGACGTGTTAGAGACAATGAGCAGTTCTTC
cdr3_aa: CASRSPGRVRDNEQFF

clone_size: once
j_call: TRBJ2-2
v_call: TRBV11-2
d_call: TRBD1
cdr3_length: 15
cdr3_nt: TGTGCCAGCACCCGGACAGGGGGTTTAGCCGGGGAGCTGTTTTTT
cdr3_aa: CASTRTGGLAGELFF

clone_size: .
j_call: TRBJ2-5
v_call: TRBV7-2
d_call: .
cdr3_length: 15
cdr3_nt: TGTGCCAGCAGCTTAGGGGCGGGCCTCCAAGAGACCCAGTACTTC
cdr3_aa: CASSLGAGLQETQYF

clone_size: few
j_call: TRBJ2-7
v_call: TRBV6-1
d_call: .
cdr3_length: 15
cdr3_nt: TGTGCCAGCAGTGAAGGCAGGGACCAACCGTACGAGCAGTACTTC
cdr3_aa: CASSEGRDQPYEQYF

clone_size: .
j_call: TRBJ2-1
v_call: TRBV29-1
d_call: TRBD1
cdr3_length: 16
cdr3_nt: TGCAGCGTGATGACTAACAGGGGGGCCTACTACAATGAGCAGTTCTTC
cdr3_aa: CSVMTNRGAYYNEQFF

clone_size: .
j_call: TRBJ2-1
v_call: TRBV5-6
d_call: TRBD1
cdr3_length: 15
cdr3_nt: TGTGCCAGCAGCTTGGGACAGGGGGTCTACAATGAGCAGTTCTTC
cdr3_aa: CASSLGQGVYNEQFF

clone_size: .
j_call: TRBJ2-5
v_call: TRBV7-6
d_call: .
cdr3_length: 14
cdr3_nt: TGTGCCAGCAGCCATGGCGAACACCAAGAGACCCAGTACTTC
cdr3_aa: CASSHGEHQETQYF

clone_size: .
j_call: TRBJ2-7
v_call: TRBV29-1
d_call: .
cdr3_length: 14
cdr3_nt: TGCAGCGTCAGCTCTAGCGACAACTCCTACGAGCAGTACTTC
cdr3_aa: CSVSSSDNSYEQYF

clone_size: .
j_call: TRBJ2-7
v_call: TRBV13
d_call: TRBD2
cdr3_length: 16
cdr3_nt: TGTGCCAGCAGCCGTCTAGCGGGGGCCTCGGTGGAGGAGCAGTACTTC
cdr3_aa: CASSRLAGASVEEQYF

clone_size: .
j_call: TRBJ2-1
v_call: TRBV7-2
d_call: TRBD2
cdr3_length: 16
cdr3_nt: TGTGCCAGCAGCTTAGCGAAGAGCGGGGGATACAATGAGCAGTTCTTC
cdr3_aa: CASSLAKSGGYNEQFF

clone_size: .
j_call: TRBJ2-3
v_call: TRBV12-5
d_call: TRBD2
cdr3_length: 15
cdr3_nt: TGTGCTAGTGGTTATACAGCGGGGTGGGCAGATACGCAGTATTTT
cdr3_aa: CASGYTAGWADTQYF

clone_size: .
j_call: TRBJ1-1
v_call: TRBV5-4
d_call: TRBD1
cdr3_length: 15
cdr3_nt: TGTGCCAGCAGCGGGATACAGGGGGCTGGGACTGAAGCTTTCTTT
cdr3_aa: CASSGIQGAGTEAFF

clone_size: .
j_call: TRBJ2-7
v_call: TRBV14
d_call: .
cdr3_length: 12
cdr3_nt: TGTGCCAGCAGCCAGGTCAAATACGAGCAGTACTTC
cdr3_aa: CASSQVKYEQYF